The entry that follows covers one TCR beta chain sequence. Its specificity is not known. CD8+ and CD4+ T cells were negatively isolated; TEMRA cells were FACS-enriched. The data were taken from a study of CD8 T cells in Susac syndrome. Study observations and caveats: The study recognized that the number of individuals in its TCR sequencing and HLA analysis was relatively small.

Trimming left V 6 bases short and J 5 bases short, with 16 bases between. Germline V gene sequence: CDR1 DFQATT, CDR2 SNEGSKA (reference sequence). CDR3 length: 13 amino acids. An input of roughly 0.45 to 1 ug of RNA was subjected to reverse transcription using random hexamers. Amplification of TCR beta CDR3 spanned 54 Vbeta and 13 Jbeta via immunoSEQ multiplex PCR. TCRdb reprocessed the immunoSEQ multiplex PCR reads with MiXCR, giving one entry per CDR3 protein. Seen here are roughly 200,000 distinct CDR3 sequences, 90% to 97% observed once, and the top ten hold approximately 0.09%. The clonotype comes from a human donor with multiple sclerosis. The specimen was CD4+ T cells from PBMCs. This sequence joins TRBV20-1 and TRBJ1-1; D is undetermined. The CDR3 spells CSATSAGRTEAFF. Written as DNA, the CDR3 is TGCAGTGCCACTTCAGCGGGGAGGACTGAAGCTTTCTTT.